This T cell receptor beta chain was captured by sequencing in a study of cytomegalovirus exposure and HLA in healthy donors (dated 2017 in TCRdb). Background for the entire study: An earlier analysis of around 600 of the donors reported 250 to 300 Gb of sequence data and some 120 million unique TCR beta sequences from 150 million to 200 million T cells. An early release that covered fewer than 800 HLA-typed donors contained approximately 320 gigabases of sequencing data and 70 million to 100 million unique TCR sequences. Of the 300 to 450 genotyped donors, about 80% fell in the genetic ancestry cluster associated with self-reported Caucasian donors. The study was designed to test whether signatures of past pathogen exposure could be identified by cataloging public T cell receptors. Using immunosequencing, the study profiled T cell repertoires from around 680 subjects and related those repertoires to cytomegalovirus serostatus. Besides the first cohort of approximately 710 subjects, a separate validation cohort made up of over 95 different subjects was used. The study combined high-throughput TCR immunosequencing, statistical association of individual TCRs with disease status, and machine learning to predict cytomegalovirus infection status. In a later analysis, previously published TCR beta repertoires from roughly 710 donors were re-analyzed and high-resolution HLA genotyping was added so that TCR occurrence patterns could be studied. The later analysis used no new phenotypic data to find candidate immune exposures, relying instead on TCR beta sequences and their occurrence across donors. In an earlier analysis of 550 to 700 of the donors, high-throughput TCR beta sequencing was used to judge whether each TCR beta V gene segment behaved as functional or pseudogenic. Donor age, sex, ethnicity and CMV serostatus were collected together with the repertoire data. In a later genetic analysis, genome-wide SNP genotypes for about 65% of the roughly 700 donors were used, and that subset was treated as a discovery cohort. All discovery cohort repertoires had been generated using a single sequencing platform. HLA typing included class I and class II loci at four-digit resolution. The number of donors typed differed by locus, with about 629-630 for A, B, C, DRB1 and DQB1, around 520 for DQA1, under 610 for DPA1, and around 450 for DPB1. Because of strong linkage in the cohort, 4 to 6 DR-DQ haplotypes were treated as single units for association and clustering. On average, 235,054 unique TCR beta nucleotide sequences were sequenced per donor among 398 genotyped donors of the cohort, with roughly 19% of those sequences being non-productive. The paper's findings and limits, for the study overall: The cohort was sequenced for TCR beta chains only, and without alpha or paired-chain data the features that could be detected were limited. The study listed 164 TCR beta chains as associated with cytomegalovirus. In a later analysis, several top co-occurrence clusters were reported to appear linked to parvovirus B19, influenza, CMV and Epstein-Barr virus. The authors suggested that the approach could potentially be generalized to other disease states and immunological phenotypes. When HLA alleles, especially DR and DQ, strongly co-occurred, TCR associations were difficult to assign to individual alleles. In vitro tests confirmed that three of the cytomegalovirus-associated TCR beta chains recognize cytomegalovirus antigens. Sequencing depth was assumed to be roughly uniform across donors in the presence/absence analyses, though that assumption may not hold. In an earlier analysis of 450 to 750 of the donors, most TCR beta V segments appeared in productive rearrangements about 87% or about 30% of the time, broadly matching IMGT annotations. Because the 87-base-pair reads could not distinguish some IMGT-functional V segments, including TRBV6-2 and TRBV6-3, those segments were excluded. The classifier was reported to diagnose cytomegalovirus status with high specificity and sensitivity in both the original and validation cohorts. Compared with equally common non-associated chains, HLA-associated TCR beta chains in a later analysis were more clonally expanded and had lower generation probabilities. For the cohort, immune exposure information was limited to CMV serostatus. In a later genetic analysis, a missense DCLRE1C variant was associated with V-gene and J-gene trimming of TCR beta chains, and the association was replicated in an independent cohort. According to a later genetic analysis, donors in an Asian-associated ancestry cluster had fewer N-insertions in productive TCRs than the roughly 670-donor mean. Specific HLA alleles were associated with 18,000 or so TCR beta sequences at a false discovery rate of 0.05 in a later analysis. A group of highly shared sequence variants was considered likely to be a technical artifact of the sequencing pipeline. A further reported finding was that TCR beta sequences accurately predicted the HLA-A and HLA-B alleles for most subjects in the first cohort. According to a later analysis, most CMV-associated TCR beta chains appeared to be HLA-restricted, and the HLA associations seemed to be driven largely by CMV exposure. Because HLA typing was missing for some donors at each locus, association tests included only the typed subset. Across donors, most TCR sequences were observed very rarely, whereas some public TCRs were present in many individuals. According to a later analysis, TCR association rates differed among HLA loci, with DRB1 alleles showing the most associated TCRs and HLA-C alleles showing the fewest. Correlated functional status among segregating V segments might reflect linkage disequilibrium, but an unknown experimental factor could not be ruled out. Over 15 rarely observed V segments, including chromosome 9 orphons, were excluded from the earlier analysis of 550 to 700 of the donors because counts were too low.

Worth noting for this clone: Its antigen is not yet known. No base quality values were provided; no much bigger clone lies one nucleotide off.

In total, around 600 healthy bone marrow donors made up the cohort. Cohort members were all nominally healthy when sampled, although unrecorded immune exposures were likely present. The donor tested CMV seronegative and was one of the 352 seronegative cohort members. A peripheral blood sample was collected from each donor, and TCR beta sequencing was performed on peripheral blood mononuclear cells. Genomic DNA extraction from the blood cell samples was performed with the Qiagen DNeasy Blood Extraction Kit. The library was built by means of the immunoSEQ multiplex PCR assay. For the multiplex PCR, a mixture combining 60 forward primers for TCR Vbeta segments and 13 reverse primers for TCR Jbeta segments was used. The CDR3 region of rearranged TCR beta genes was amplified from genomic DNA by a multiplex PCR assay. The amplified TCR beta libraries were sequenced on the Illumina HiSeq System as 87-base-pair reads. The source study handled its data this way. A later analysis tallied about 77 million unique TCR beta chains across the 640 or so repertoires, and about 10 million of those chains were shared by two or more donors. A nearest-neighbor algorithm error-corrected the raw reads and collapsed the reads into unique sequences, merging closely related sequences to remove PCR and sequencing errors. V, D and J gene segments were assigned by aligning CDR3 sequences to IMGT reference sequences. Each retained sequence needed at least a six-nucleotide match to both a V gene segment and a J gene segment. Rearrangements were classified as productive when the CDR3 lacked stop codons and remained in frame with V and J, and all other rearrangements were classified as non-productive. CDR3 was defined according to IMGT convention as the region running from the second conserved V-encoded cysteine to the conserved J-encoded phenylalanine. Sequences without an unambiguous match to a single V gene segment were excluded from the earlier analysis of a few hundred of the donors. In an earlier analysis of a few hundred of the donors, a V segment was called functional when productive rearrangements were above 56.7%, and segregating when the standard deviation between donors exceeded 5%. A statistical classification framework was developed to diagnose cytomegalovirus status using the catalog of TCR beta chain sequences. V and J gene assignment, in a later analysis, came from comparing TCR nucleotide sequences with IMGT/GENE-DB human TR gene sequences. The TCRdist pipeline was used in a later analysis to assign CDR3 sequences and most-parsimonious VDJ recombination scenarios. In a later analysis, every TCR beta chain was defined by the combination of its CDR3 amino acid sequence and its V-gene family, and reads without a unique V-gene family were dropped. A later analysis removed 550 to 650 highly shared, low-generation-probability nucleotide sequences to deal with suspected cross-contamination and a sequencing artifact. A later analysis calculated a clonal expansion index for each public chain from normalized within-repertoire ranks of inferred template counts. Generation probabilities in a later analysis came from a VDJ recombination model fitted to out-of-frame rearrangements, and those results were checked against IGoR. In a later analysis, hypergeometric tests were used to score TCR-TCR, TCR-HLA and TCR-CMV co-occurrence, with a repertoire-size bias correction applied to TCR pairs. In a later analysis, false discovery rates were estimated by permuting HLA or CMV assignments 20 times. In a later analysis, co-occurring TCRs were grouped using DBSCAN, with TCRdist sequence similarity added in when clustering inside HLA-allele-positive subsets. Repertoires with fewer than 30,000 or more than 120,000 public chains were left out of co-occurrence clustering, as were several repertoires with anomalous nucleotide sharing. TCRdb's version of the immuneACCESS table is confined to in-frame rearrangements and falls short of the full clone set. An unresolved V gene accounts for under half of the shortfall where checked; the remainder is of unknown origin. V, J and clone size reflect that table, while D and trimming were determined from the DNA. Within this sample are 100,000 to 150,000 clones, with around 80% of them counted one time only. Approximately 1.2% of the sample is taken by the ten largest.

The germline V gene gives CDR1 as KGHSH and CDR2 as LQKENI. From the cysteine up to the phenylalanine, the CDR3 has a length of 13 residues. Left in the record is the CDR3 DNA by itself, 39 bases read in frame from the first base. Germline trimming: 8 bases from V, 2 bases from J; junction bases outside gene matches: 6. Input material: PBMCs. The chain couples TRBV18 to TRBJ2-7, with 7 bases aligning to TRBD2. The TCR originated in a female donor in good health and CMV-seronegative. The DNA sequence follows: TGTGCCAGCGCGAGCGGGGTGACCTACGAGCAGTACTTC. It specifies CASASGVTYEQYF.